One and the same sample provided the 23 T cell receptor beta chains below, sequenced in a study of STAT5B mutations in CD4+ large granular lymphocyte leukemia. The table came from immunoSEQ multiplex PCR; TCRdb's copy has only in-frame clones and leaves some out. The sample has 20,000 to 25,000 clones, around 75% seen once. Sequencing was performed on CD4+ T cells from blood buffy coats. Source of these receptors: a human donor in good health.

This clone was observed a handful of times. The chain uses TRBV5-1 and TRBJ2-3; 8 positions match TRBD2. The germline CDR1 and CDR2 sequences are SGHRS and YFSETQ. Losses at the gene ends were 4 bases for V and 2 bases for J; bases not matched to a gene: 6. This CDR3 is 15 amino acids long. The CDR3 loop reads CASSLGRANTDTQYF. The CDR3 DNA reads TGCGCCAGCAGCCTCGGGAGGGCGAACACAGATACGCAGTATTTT. Complete variable domain (other parts from reference TRBV5-1 and TRBJ2-3): KAGVTQTPRYLIKTRGQQVTLSCSPISGHRSVSWYQQTPGQGLQFLFEYFSETQRNKGNFPGRFSGRQFSNSRSEMNVSTLELGDSALYLCASSLGRANTDTQYFGPGTRLTVL.

The table lists this clone with a count of one. The genes are TRBV19 and TRBJ2-7; no firm D call. In germline, CDR1 is LNHDA, CDR2 SQIVND (reference sequence). Trimming shortened V by 4 bases and J by 2 bases, and 12 bases separated the two germline ends. The CDR3 sequence is 14 residues long. CDR3 sequence: CASSTLSGAYEQYF. The CDR3 DNA sequence: TGTGCCAGTAGTACCCTTAGTGGGGCCTACGAGCAGTACTTC. The whole variable domain, remainder taken from reference TRBV19 and TRBJ2-7, is DGGITQSPKYLFRKEGQNVTLSCEQNLNHDAMYWYRQDPGQGLRLIYYSQIVNDFQKGDIAEGYSVSREKKESFPLTVTSAQKNPTAFYLCASSTLSGAYEQYFGPGTRLTVT.

The rearrangement uses TRBV9 and TRBJ2-6; 12 positions match TRBD2. Germline V gene data show CDR1 as SGDLS and CDR2 as YYNGEE. The J segment lost 1 base and the V segment lost 3 bases, leaving 14 bases of the junction unmatched. The CDR3 is 21 amino acids. The CDR3 is CASSAPPSGRALGSGANVLTF. The CDR3 bases are TGTGCCAGCAGCGCTCCTCCTAGCGGGAGGGCCTTGGGTTCTGGGGCCAACGTCCTGACTTTC. Using reference TRBV9 and TRBJ2-6 for the parts outside the CDR3, the full variable domain is DSGVTQTPKHLITATGQRVTLRCSPRSGDLSVYWYQQSLDQGLQFLIQYYNGEERAKGNILERFSAQQFPDLHSELNLSSLELGDSALYFCASSAPPSGRALGSGANVLTFGAGSRLTVL.

The chain has TRBV11-2 and TRBJ2-2; D uncertain. CDR1 and CDR2 (germline): SGHAT, FQNNGV. The CDR3 is 14 residues long. The V and J ends lost 1 base and 1 base respectively, with 4 bases between them. This CDR3 reads CASSLGRNTGELFF. The CDR3 DNA follows: TGTGCCAGCAGCTTAGGGAGGAACACCGGGGAGCTGTTTTTT.

The rearrangement uses TRBV25-1 and TRBJ2-5; the D gene is possibly TRBD2 (5 bases). Trimming left V 2 bases short and J 5 bases short, with 21 bases between. In germline, CDR1 is MGHDK, CDR2 SYGVNS. The CDR3 has 17 amino acids. The CDR3 here is CASSELRGTEVGETQYF. The CDR3 coding sequence is TGTGCCAGCAGTGAACTGCGTGGAACGGAGGTGGGGGAGACCCAGTACTTC.

This clone was seen a handful of times. The gene calls are TRBV11-2 and TRBJ1-2, with D possibly TRBD1 on 6 matching bases. Trimming left V 3 bases short and J 7 bases short, with 12 bases between. Germline V CDR1 and CDR2: SGHAT, FQNNGV. The CDR3 extends over 13 amino acids. CDR3 bases: TGTGCCAGCAGCTTGGGGACATCATCTGGCTACACCTTC. Its protein product is CASSLGTSSGYTF.

V gene TRBV5-1 combines with J gene TRBJ1-2, with D unresolved. This CDR3 is built from 12 residues. Germline-derived CDR1 and CDR2 are SGHRS and YFSETQ. V lost 5 bases to trimming and J lost 6 bases, with 11 bases between them. Here the CDR3 DNA reads TGCGCCAGCAGAACGGATGCTAATGGCTACACCTTC. Protein: CASRTDANGYTF.

The V and J genes are TRBV27 and TRBJ1-2; 9 nucleotides align to TRBD1. The CDR3 consists of 15 residues. Germline CDR1 MNHEY, CDR2 SMNVEV (reference sequence). Unmatched junction bases numbered 13, after V lost 10 bases and J lost 4 bases. This CDR3 is CATHATGGPAYGYTF. CDR3 in DNA: TGTGCCACCCATGCGACAGGGGGTCCGGCCTATGGCTACACCTTC.

J is TRBJ2-2 and V is TRBV7-8; no firm D call. V was trimmed by 6 bases and J by 1 base, leaving 6 bases between them. This CDR3 is built from 13 residues. Germline V gives CDR1 SGHVS, CDR2 FQNEAQ. CDR3 bases: TGTGCCAGCAGATGGGGGAACACCGGGGAGCTGTTTTTT. The encoded protein is CASRWGNTGELFF.

V and J are TRBV7-6 and TRBJ1-5; no clear D gene. The V and J ends lost 5 bases and 5 bases respectively, with 10 bases between them. This CDR3 region has 13 residues. Germline lookup yields CDR1 SGHVS and CDR2 FNYEAQ. The DNA of the CDR3 is TGTGCCAGCAGCCTCCGCCCAGATCAGCCCCAGCATTTT. It is translated as CASSLRPDQPQHF.

V and J are TRBV9 and TRBJ2-7; TRBD2 is a possible D gene (6 bases). This CDR3 region has 15 residues. Trimming took off 0 bases at V and 3 bases at J, with 13 bases between the two ends. The germline V gene encodes CDR1 SGDLS and CDR2 YYNGEE. CDR3 region: CASSVVQGTYYEQYF. The CDR3 bases are TGTGCCAGCAGCGTAGTGCAAGGGACTTACTACGAGCAGTACTTC. Drawing the rest from reference TRBV9 and TRBJ2-7, the complete variable domain is DSGVTQTPKHLITATGQRVTLRCSPRSGDLSVYWYQQSLDQGLQFLIQYYNGEERAKGNILERFSAQQFPDLHSELNLSSLELGDSALYFCASSVVQGTYYEQYFGPGTRLTVT.

This sequence joins TRBV5-1 and TRBJ2-6, with TRBD2 matching over 8 bases. The CDR3 is made up of 19 amino acids. Losses at the gene ends were 0 bases for V and 1 base for J; bases not matched to a gene: 9. Germline CDR1 is SGHRS and CDR2 is YFSETQ. The CDR3: CASSLAGTRLSSGANVLTF. The CDR3 bases are TGCGCCAGCAGCTTGGCCGGGACTAGACTATCATCTGGGGCCAACGTCCTGACTTTC.

The rearrangement uses TRBV25-1 and TRBJ2-3; TRBD1 aligns across 8 bases. Unmatched junction bases numbered 9, after V lost 6 bases and J lost 1 base. The length of the CDR3 is 16 residues. Per germline, CDR1 MGHDK and CDR2 SYGVNS. This CDR3 is CASRPSPGQGTDTQYF. The DNA for the CDR3 is TGTGCCAGCAGGCCATCCCCGGGACAGGGCACAGATACGCAGTATTTT.

The V gene is TRBV5-4, the J gene TRBJ2-7; weak D call: TRBD2 (7 bases). Deletions cut 0 bases from V and 4 bases from J, with 17 bases between. The CDR3 loop spans 16 amino acids. Looked up from germline, CDR1 is SGHNT and CDR2 is YYREEE (reference sequence). CDR3 region: CASSLAGGPTVYEQYF. CDR3 bases: TGTGCCAGCAGCTTGGCCGGGGGGCCCACCGTTTACGAGCAGTACTTC. Full variable domain (missing parts from reference TRBV5-4 and TRBJ2-7): ETGVTQSPTHLIKTRGQQVTLRCSSQSGHNTVSWYQQALGQGPQFIFQYYREEENGRGNFPPRFSGLQFPNYSSELNVNALELDDSALYLCASSLAGGPTVYEQYFGPGTRLTVT.

This rearrangement joins TRBV11-2 to TRBJ1-5; 7 bases match TRBD1. The CDR3 runs 16 residues. Germline lookup yields CDR1 SGHAT and CDR2 FQNNGV. Unmatched junction bases numbered 10, after V lost 2 bases and J lost 6 bases. The CDR3 nucleotides read TGTGCCAGCAGCTTAAATTATGGGACAGCAATTCAGCCCCAGCATTTT. Its translation: CASSLNYGTAIQPQHF.

This chain joins TRBV27 and TRBJ2-1, with 8 bases identical to TRBD1. V lost 2 bases and J lost 7; bases outside the gene matches: 7. The CDR3 totals 15 residues. CDR1 and CDR2 (germline): MNHEY, SMNVEV (reference sequence). In DNA, the CDR3 is TGTGCCAGCAGTTTAGGGCAGGGGGCGATTAATGAGCAGTTCTTC. Its translation: CASSLGQGAINEQFF.

This clone was detected only a few times. The chain links TRBV5-4 to TRBJ2-7; 7 bases align to TRBD2. Germline CDR1 and CDR2: SGHNT and YYREEE (reference sequence). V lost 4 bases, J lost 13 bases, and 11 bases stayed unmatched. The CDR3 sequence is 12 residues long. The CDR3 reads CASSLIGGSPYF. DNA of the CDR3: TGTGCCAGCAGCCTGATCGGGGGGAGCCCCTACTTC.

This clone occurred once. This chain uses TRBV11-3 with TRBJ2-7; 9 nucleotides line up with TRBD1. The CDR3 sequence is 15 residues long. V lost 6 bases to trimming and J lost 2 bases; unmatched junction nucleotides: 8. From germline, CDR1 is SGHNT and CDR2 YENEEA. CDR3 DNA: TGTGCCAGCAGTTCCCCGCGGGACAGGGCCTACGAGCAGTACTTC. Translated: CASSSPRDRAYEQYF.

The V and J genes are TRBV5-1 and TRBJ2-5; D remains ambiguous. The V gene lost 0 bases and the J gene lost 2 bases, with 5 bases spanning the gap. The CDR3 consists of 13 residues. CDR1 and CDR2 (germline): SGHRS, YFSETQ. As DNA, the CDR3 is TGCGCCAGCAGCTTGGCCGAGCAAGAGACCCAGTACTTC. Amino acids: CASSLAEQETQYF.

V is TRBV27 and J is TRBJ1-2; 10 bases are a match to TRBD1. Looked up from germline, CDR1 is MNHEY and CDR2 is SMNVEV (reference sequence). The CDR3 consists of 13 residues. The ends lost 5 bases at V and 6 bases at J; junction bases unmatched: 3. This CDR3 is CASSRQGADGYTF. Here the CDR3 DNA reads TGTGCCAGCAGTCGACAGGGGGCAGATGGCTACACCTTC.

The table lists this clone with a few counts. V and J are TRBV18 and TRBJ1-1; possibly TRBD1 for D (6 bases). Looked up from germline, CDR1 is KGHSH and CDR2 is LQKENI. The CDR3 totals 12 residues. Between the trimmed V and J ends, which lost 8 bases and 10 bases, there was a span of 17 bases. CDR3 nucleotides: TGTGCCAGCGCGACCTCGGGGGGGCGAGCTTTCTTT. Its translation is CASATSGGRAFF.

The genes are TRBV2 and TRBJ2-2, with 9 bases matching TRBD1. Germline V gene sequence: CDR1 SNHLY, CDR2 FYNNEI. The CDR3 length is 14 residues. V dropped 9 bases and J dropped 5; count of bases not matched to a gene: 7. This CDR3 reads CASTGGTGTGELFF. The CDR3, as DNA: TGTGCCAGTACAGGGGGGACAGGGACCGGGGAGCTGTTTTTT. The variable domain in full, with the rest retrieved from reference TRBV2 and TRBJ2-2, is EPEVTQTPSHQVTQMGQEVILRCVPISNHLYFYWYRQILGQKVEFLVSFYNNEISEKSEIFDDQFSVERPDGSNFTLKIRSTKLEDSAMYFCASTGGTGTGELFFGEGSRLTVL.

The chain is built from TRBV28 and TRBJ1-2; 9 bases are a match to TRBD1. Trimming at V came to 7 bases and at J to 7 bases, leaving 10 bases not matched to a gene. The CDR3 has 14 amino acids. CDR1 MDHEN and CDR2 SYDVKM come from the germline V gene. CDR3: CASNSPGTGSGYTF. DNA of the CDR3: TGTGCCAGCAATAGCCCCGGGACAGGGTCTGGCTACACCTTC.